This TCR beta chain emerged from a study of long-term antiretroviral therapy in people with HIV. CDR1 and CDR2 from the germline V gene are LGHNA and YSLEER. V was pared by 0 bases and J by 2 bases, with 11 bases between. The CDR3 sequence is 16 residues long. Sequencing used immunoSEQ v3.0 at survey level. The method was immunoSEQ multiplex PCR; TCRdb's version includes in-frame clones alone and lacks a portion of them. The table has roughly 42,000 clones, around nine tenths seen once. Every donor had one or more pre-ART and two or more post-ART PBMC samples. The chain employs TRBV4-3 and TRBJ1-5; tentatively, D is TRBD1 (6 bases). The sequence came from a woman in her forties or fifties with HIV. This specimen consisted of unsorted PBMCs, obtained 0.1 years before starting antiretroviral therapy. CDR3 in amino acids: CASSQDRAGGNQPQHF. The DNA of the CDR3 is TGCGCCAGCAGCCAAGATAGGGCAGGGGGCAATCAGCCCCAGCATTTT.